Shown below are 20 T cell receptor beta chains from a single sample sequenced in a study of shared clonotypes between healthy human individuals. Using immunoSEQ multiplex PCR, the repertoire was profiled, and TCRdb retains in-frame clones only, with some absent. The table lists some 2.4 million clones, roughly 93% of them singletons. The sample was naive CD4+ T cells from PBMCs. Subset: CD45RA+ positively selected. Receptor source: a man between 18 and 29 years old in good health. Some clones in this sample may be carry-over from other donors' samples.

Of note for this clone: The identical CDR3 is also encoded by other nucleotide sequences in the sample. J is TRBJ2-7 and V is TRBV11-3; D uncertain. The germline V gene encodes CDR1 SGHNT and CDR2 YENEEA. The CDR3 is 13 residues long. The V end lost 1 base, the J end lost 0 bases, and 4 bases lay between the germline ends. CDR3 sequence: CASSLGGSYEQYF. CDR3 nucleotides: TGTGCCAGCAGCTTAGGGGGCTCCTACGAGCAGTACTTC.

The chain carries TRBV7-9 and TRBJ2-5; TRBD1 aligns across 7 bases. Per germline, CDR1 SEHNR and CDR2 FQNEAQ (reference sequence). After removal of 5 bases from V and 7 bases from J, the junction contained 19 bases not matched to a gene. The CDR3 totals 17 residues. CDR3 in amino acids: CASSPATGTAGSGTQYF. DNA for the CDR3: TGTGCCAGCAGCCCGGCCACCGGGACAGCCGGTTCGGGGACCCAGTACTTC.

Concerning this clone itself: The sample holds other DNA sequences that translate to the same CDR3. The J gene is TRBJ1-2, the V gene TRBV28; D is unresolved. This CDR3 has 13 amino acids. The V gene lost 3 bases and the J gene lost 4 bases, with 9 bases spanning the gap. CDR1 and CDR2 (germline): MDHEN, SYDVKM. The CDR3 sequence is CASSLRQLYGYTF. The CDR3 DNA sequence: TGTGCCAGCAGTTTGAGGCAGCTCTATGGCTACACCTTC.

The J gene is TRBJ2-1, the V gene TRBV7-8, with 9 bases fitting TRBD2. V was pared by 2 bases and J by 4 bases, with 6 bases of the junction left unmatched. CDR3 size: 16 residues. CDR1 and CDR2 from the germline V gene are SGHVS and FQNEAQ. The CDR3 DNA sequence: TGTGCCAGCAGCTTAAAGTCGACTAGCGGTTACAATGAGCAGTTCTTC. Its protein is CASSLKSTSGYNEQFF.

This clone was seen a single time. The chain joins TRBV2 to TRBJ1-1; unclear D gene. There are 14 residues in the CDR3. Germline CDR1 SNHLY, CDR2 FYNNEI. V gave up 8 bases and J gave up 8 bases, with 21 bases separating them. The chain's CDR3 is CASWEIPLVPEAFF. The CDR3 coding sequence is TGTGCCAGCTGGGAGATTCCGTTGGTCCCCGAAGCTTTCTTT.

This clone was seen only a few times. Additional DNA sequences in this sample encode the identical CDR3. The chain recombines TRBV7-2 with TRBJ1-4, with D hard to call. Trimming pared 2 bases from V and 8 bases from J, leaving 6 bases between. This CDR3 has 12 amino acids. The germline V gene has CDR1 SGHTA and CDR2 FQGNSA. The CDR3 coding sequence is TGTGCCAGCAGCTTACTTGGGGAAAAACTGTTTTTT. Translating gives CASSLLGEKLFF.

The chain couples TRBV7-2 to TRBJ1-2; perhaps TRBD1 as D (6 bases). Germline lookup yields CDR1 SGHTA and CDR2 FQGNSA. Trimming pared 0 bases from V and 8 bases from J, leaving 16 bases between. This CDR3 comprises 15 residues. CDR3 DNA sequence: TGTGCCAGCAGCTTAGCGCTGGCACTGAGGGGGGGCTACACCTTC. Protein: CASSLALALRGGYTF.

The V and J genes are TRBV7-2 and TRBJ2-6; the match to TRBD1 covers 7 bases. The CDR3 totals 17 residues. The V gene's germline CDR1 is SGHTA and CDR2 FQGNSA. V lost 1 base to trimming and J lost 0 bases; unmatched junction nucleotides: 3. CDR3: CASSLGGQSSGANVLTF. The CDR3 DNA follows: TGTGCCAGCAGCTTAGGGGGACAGAGCTCTGGGGCCAACGTCCTGACTTTC.

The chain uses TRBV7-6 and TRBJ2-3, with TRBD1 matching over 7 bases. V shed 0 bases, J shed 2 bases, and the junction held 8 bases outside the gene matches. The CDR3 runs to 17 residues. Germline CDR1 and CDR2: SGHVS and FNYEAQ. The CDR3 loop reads CASSLAVRQGNTDTQYF. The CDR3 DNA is TGTGCCAGCAGCTTAGCGGTCCGACAGGGAAACACAGATACGCAGTATTTT.

CDR3 sequence (DNA): TGCGCCAGCAGCAGATTCCGGGACAAACATGGGGAAGCCTACGAGCAGTACTTC. Protein sequence: CASSRFRDKHGEAYEQYF. This chain joins TRBV10-1 and TRBJ2-7; perhaps TRBD1 as D (6 bases). Trimming removed 6 bases at V and 2 bases at J, with 26 bases between. CDR1 and CDR2 (germline): WNHNN, SYGVQD (reference sequence). The CDR3 extends over 18 amino acids.

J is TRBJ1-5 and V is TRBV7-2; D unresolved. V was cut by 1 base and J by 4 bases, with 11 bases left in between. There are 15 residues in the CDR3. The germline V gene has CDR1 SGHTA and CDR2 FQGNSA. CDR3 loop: CASSLVWGANQPQHF. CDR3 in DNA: TGTGCCAGCAGCTTAGTTTGGGGTGCGAATCAGCCCCAGCATTTT.

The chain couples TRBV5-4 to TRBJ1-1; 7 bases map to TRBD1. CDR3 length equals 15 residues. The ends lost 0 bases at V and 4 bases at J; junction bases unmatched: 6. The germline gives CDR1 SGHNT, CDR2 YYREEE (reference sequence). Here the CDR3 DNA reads TGTGCCAGCAGCTTGGGGCAGGGGGGAGGCACTGAAGCTTTCTTT. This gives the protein CASSLGQGGGTEAFF.

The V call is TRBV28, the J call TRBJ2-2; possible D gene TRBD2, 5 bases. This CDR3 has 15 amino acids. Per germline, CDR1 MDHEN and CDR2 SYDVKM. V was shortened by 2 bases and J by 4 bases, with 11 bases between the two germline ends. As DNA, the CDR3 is TGTGCCAGCAGTTTAAGCCTAGCCGGCACCGGGGAGCTGTTTTTT. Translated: CASSLSLAGTGELFF.

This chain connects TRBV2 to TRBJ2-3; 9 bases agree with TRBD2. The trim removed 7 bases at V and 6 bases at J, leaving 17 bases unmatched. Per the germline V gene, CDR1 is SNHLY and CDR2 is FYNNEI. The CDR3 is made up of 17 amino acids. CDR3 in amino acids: CASTEGGSGRLGDTQYF. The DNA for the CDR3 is TGTGCCAGCACCGAAGGTGGTAGCGGGAGATTGGGCGATACGCAGTATTTT.

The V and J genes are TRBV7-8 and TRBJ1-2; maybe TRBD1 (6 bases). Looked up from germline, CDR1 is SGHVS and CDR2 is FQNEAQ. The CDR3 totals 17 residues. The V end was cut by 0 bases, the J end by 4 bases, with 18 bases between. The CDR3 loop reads CASSLAQGKSWIYGYTF. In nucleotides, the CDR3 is TGTGCCAGCAGCTTAGCACAGGGAAAAAGCTGGATCTATGGCTACACCTTC.

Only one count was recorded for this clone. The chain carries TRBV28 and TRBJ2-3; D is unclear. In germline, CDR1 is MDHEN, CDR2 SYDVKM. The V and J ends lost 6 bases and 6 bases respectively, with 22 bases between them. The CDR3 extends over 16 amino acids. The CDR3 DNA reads TGTGCCAGCAGCACCGTCCCAGGTCTCCCCGGGGATACGCAGTATTTT. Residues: CASSTVPGLPGDTQYF.

The CDR3 DNA reads TGCGCCAGCAGCTTGAACGAGCGCTCCTACAATGAGCAGTTCTTC. This translates into CASSLNERSYNEQFF. The chain combines TRBV5-1 with TRBJ2-1, with unresolved D. V lost 1 base and J 0 bases, leaving 8 bases between the germline ends. CDR3 size: 15 residues. CDR1 and CDR2 (germline): SGHRS, YFSETQ. The full variable domain, its missing parts supplied by reference TRBV5-1 and TRBJ2-1, is KAGVTQTPRYLIKTRGQQVTLSCSPISGHRSVSWYQQTPGQGLQFLFEYFSETQRNKGNFPGRFSGRQFSNSRSEMNVSTLELGDSALYLCASSLNERSYNEQFFGPGTRLTVL.

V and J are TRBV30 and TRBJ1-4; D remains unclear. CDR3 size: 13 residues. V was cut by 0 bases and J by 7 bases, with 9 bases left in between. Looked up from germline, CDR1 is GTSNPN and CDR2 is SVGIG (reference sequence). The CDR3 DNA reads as TGTGCCTGGAGTGTACGATTCGGTGAAAAACTGTTTTTT. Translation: CAWSVRFGEKLFF.

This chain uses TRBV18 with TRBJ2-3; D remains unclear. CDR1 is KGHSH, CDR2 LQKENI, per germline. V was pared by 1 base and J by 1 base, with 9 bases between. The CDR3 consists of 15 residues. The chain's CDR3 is CASSPLPLRTDTQYF. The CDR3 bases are TGTGCCAGCTCACCACTGCCCCTCCGCACAGATACGCAGTATTTT.

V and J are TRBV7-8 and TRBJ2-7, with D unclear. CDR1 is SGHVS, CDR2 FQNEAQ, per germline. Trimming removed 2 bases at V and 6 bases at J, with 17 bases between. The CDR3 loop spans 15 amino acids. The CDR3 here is CASSLLGRPYREQYF. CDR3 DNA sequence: TGTGCCAGCAGCTTACTCGGTCGACCCTACCGCGAGCAGTACTTC.